This T cell receptor beta chain came from a study of CD8 T cells in Susac syndrome. As for the study in general: Patients with Susac syndrome were therapy-naive, treated with corticosteroids, or treated with intravenous immunoglobulin alone when blood was collected.

It was negative isolation that provided the CD8+ and CD4+ T cells, whereas TEMRA cells were enriched by FACS. RNA totalling about 0.5 to 1 ug underwent reverse transcription with random hexamers. The authors amplified TCR beta CDR3 across 54 Vbeta and 13 Jbeta using immunoSEQ multiplex PCR. TCRdb re-analysed the immunoSEQ multiplex PCR reads in MiXCR, keeping a single row per CDR3 protein. The sample has roughly 190,000 distinct CDR3 sequences, 91% seen once. V lost 3 bases to trimming and J lost 0 bases; unmatched junction nucleotides: 2. Germline V gene data show CDR1 as LNHDA and CDR2 as SQIVND (reference sequence). The CDR3 covers 14 residues.

The TCR originated in a human donor with Susac syndrome. Source material: CD4+ T cells from PBMCs. J is TRBJ2-7 and V is TRBV19; 7 positions match TRBD1. CDR3 residues: CASSIGTVSYEQYF. As DNA, the CDR3 is TGTGCCAGTAGTATCGGGACAGTCTCCTACGAGCAGTACTTC.